These 11 T cell receptor beta chains came from one sample sequenced in a study of Ad26.COV2.S vaccination and SARS-CoV-2 variants. This sample's treatment: about 20 received Ad26.COV2.S at low or high dose, single or two shots; 5 received placebo; per-sample allocation not given. Sampling was performed 63 days after the first vaccine or placebo injection. Generated by immunoSEQ multiplex PCR, the TCRdb table keeps only in-frame clones and is missing some. The data hold more than 300,000 clones, with around nine tenths observed a single time. The specimen was peripheral blood, collected in a trial of Ad26.COV2.S vaccine versus placebo. The receptor source for this set is a person aged 18-60 years who received the Ad26.COV2.S COVID-19 vaccine or a placebo.

The V and J genes are TRBV3-1 (or the pseudogene TRBV3-2) and TRBJ1-5; the D gene is possibly TRBD1 (5 bases). V was pared by 0 bases and J by 7 bases, with 10 bases between. Germline assignment: CDR1 LGHDT and CDR2 YNNKEL (reference sequence). The CDR3 runs 14 residues. The CDR3 reads CASSQELEGQPQHF. Written as DNA, the CDR3 is TGTGCCAGCAGCCAAGAGCTCGAGGGGCAGCCCCAGCATTTT.

The chain employs TRBV5-1 and TRBJ1-4, with 8 nucleotides matching TRBD1. The germline CDR1 and CDR2 sequences are SGHRS and YFSETQ. The CDR3 totals 16 residues. Losses at the gene ends were 0 bases for V and 8 bases for J; bases not matched to a gene: 9. The CDR3 sequence: CASSLGPTGAYEKLFF. The CDR3 nucleotides read TGCGCCAGCAGCTTGGGCCCGACAGGGGCATACGAAAAACTGTTTTTT.

CDR3 DNA: TGTGCCAGCAGCTTAGGGGGGACAGAGTCCTACGAGCAGTACTTC. Its protein is CASSLGGTESYEQYF. The chain has TRBV7-8 and TRBJ2-7; the match to TRBD1 covers 7 bases. The CDR3 is made up of 15 amino acids. The V gene end was trimmed by 1 base and the J gene end by 1 base; junction bases not matched to a gene: 4. Germline V gene lookup returns CDR1 SGHVS and CDR2 FQNEAQ. The full variable domain, its missing parts supplied by reference TRBV7-8 and TRBJ2-7, is GAGVSQSPRYKVAKRGQDVALRCDPISGHVSLFWYQQALGQGPEFLTYFQNEAQLDKSGLPSDRFFAERPEGSVSTLKIQRTQQEDSAVYLCASSLGGTESYEQYFGPGTRLTVT.

The chain employs TRBV5-1 and TRBJ1-1; D is possibly TRBD1 (5 bases). Germline V lookup: CDR1 SGHRS, CDR2 YFSETQ. CDR3 length equals 13 residues. Trimming took 5 bases from V and 0 from J, leaving 8 bases between them. As DNA, the CDR3 is TGCGCCAGCAGGGGACGGCTGAACACTGAAGCTTTCTTT. Translated: CASRGRLNTEAFF.

The chain has TRBV5-4 and TRBJ2-2, with no clear D. Germline CDR1 and CDR2: SGHNT and YYREEE (reference sequence). CDR3 length equals 13 residues. V was trimmed by 4 bases and J by 5 bases, leaving 9 bases between them. The CDR3 DNA is TGTGCCAGCAGCGCGTCCCTGACCGGGGAGCTGTTTTTT. This sequence encodes CASSASLTGELFF.

V and J are TRBV5-1 and TRBJ2-5; D might be TRBD1 (5 bases). The germline CDR1 and CDR2 sequences are SGHRS and YFSETQ. The germline V and J ends were trimmed by 5 bases and 1 base, with 12 bases remaining between them. The CDR3 contains 14 residues. The CDR3 protein is CASRGQAGQETQYF. CDR3 sequence (DNA): TGCGCCAGCAGAGGACAAGCCGGCCAAGAGACCCAGTACTTC.

The chain combines TRBV9 with TRBJ1-2; D is perhaps TRBD1 (6 bases). Germline assignment: CDR1 SGDLS and CDR2 YYNGEE. The germline V and J ends were trimmed by 0 bases and 5 bases, with 14 bases remaining between them. This CDR3 has 15 residues. In nucleotides, the CDR3 is TGTGCCAGCAGCGTAGGCGGCAGGGGAGGGTATGGCTACACCTTC. Translated, it gives CASSVGGRGGYGYTF. The whole variable domain, remainder taken from reference TRBV9 and TRBJ1-2, is DSGVTQTPKHLITATGQRVTLRCSPRSGDLSVYWYQQSLDQGLQFLIQYYNGEERAKGNILERFSAQQFPDLHSELNLSSLELGDSALYFCASSVGGRGGYGYTFGSGTRLTVV.

The V call is TRBV10-3, the J call TRBJ2-1; 7 positions match TRBD1. CDR1 is ENHRY, CDR2 SYGVKD, per germline. V lost 5 bases and J lost 8; bases outside the gene matches: 12. This CDR3 is 15 amino acids long. This chain's CDR3 is CAISRARDSSDEQFF. CDR3 nucleotides: TGTGCCATCAGTCGCGCCCGGGACAGTTCGGATGAGCAGTTCTTC.

The rearrangement uses TRBV18 and TRBJ1-6; the D is unclear. This CDR3 spans 15 amino acids. Deletions cut 3 bases from V and 7 bases from J, with 13 bases between. CDR1 is KGHSH, CDR2 LQKENI, per germline. This CDR3 reads CASSPTGPPNSPLHF. The CDR3 DNA is TGTGCCAGCTCACCCACCGGGCCTCCGAATTCACCCCTCCACTTT.

The CDR3 DNA reads as TGTGCCAGCAGCCAAGATGGCCTAGCGGGAGCCCCCTACGAGCAGTACTTC. Protein: CASSQDGLAGAPYEQYF. The rearrangement uses TRBV3-1 (or the pseudogene TRBV3-2) and TRBJ2-7; 10 bases match TRBD2. The CDR3 covers 17 residues. The V segment lost 0 bases and the J segment 2 bases; nucleotides outside the gene matches: 7. Germline values: CDR1 LGHDT, CDR2 YNNKEL (reference sequence).

This clone was detected a few times. This sequence joins TRBV19 and TRBJ1-1; 9 bases are shared with TRBD1. The CDR3 sequence is 17 residues long. With 5 bases clipped from V and 3 bases from J, the junction kept 13 bases outside the gene matches. Germline values: CDR1 LNHDA, CDR2 SQIVND (reference sequence). CDR3 sequence: CASSEEQGASGYTEAFF. CDR3 in DNA: TGTGCCAGTAGTGAGGAACAGGGGGCCTCGGGTTACACTGAAGCTTTCTTT.